A selection of T cell receptor beta chains follows, all from one sample in a study of blood T cell dynamics during melanoma immunotherapy. Sequencing was performed with immunoSEQ multiplex PCR; in TCRdb, only in-frame clones are kept and a portion is missing. The table records 4,500 to 7,000 clones, nearly 90% of them present only once. Here the sequenced sample was blood, taken from a patient treated with checkpoint blockade. These receptors originate from a human donor with melanoma. The CDR3 runs from the conserved cysteine through the conserved F or W. The D gene is left open where the match is weak. The listing skips clone size in some rows; elsewhere it reads once, few, many or a size class.

>TRBD2|TRBV30|TRBJ2-1|-
TGTGCCTGGAGTTTTACTAGCGGGCCTTACAATGAGCAGTTCTTC
CAWSFTSGPYNEQFF
>TRBD1|TRBV18|TRBJ2-3|-
TGTGCCAGCTCACCAGTACAGGGGGGAACAGATACGCAGTATTTT
CASSPVQGGTDTQYF
>-|TRBV19|TRBJ1-6|-
TGTGCCAGTAGTATCGTCGCGGGATTGGATTCACCCCTCCACTTT
CASSIVAGLDSPLHF
>TRBD1|TRBV19|TRBJ2-7|-
TGTGCCAGTAGTTTTAGAGACAGGGCGTACGAGCAGTACTTC
CASSFRDRAYEQYF
>TRBD2|TRBV5-1|TRBJ2-3|-
TGCGCCAGCAGCCCGGTACTTCAAAGACTAGCGGGGGCCCATACGCAGTATTTT
CASSPVLQRLAGAHTQYF
>-|TRBV9|TRBJ2-1|once
TGTGCCAGCAGCGTAGCCATGTACAATGAGCAGTTCTTC
CASSVAMYNEQFF
>TRBD2|TRBV7-3|TRBJ2-1|-
TGTGCCAGCAGCTCTTACCCTGGACTAGCGGGAGTCAATGAGCAGTTCTTC
CASSSYPGLAGVNEQFF
>-|TRBV6-1|TRBJ1-1|-
TGTGCCAGCAACCTCCGTGGGAGAATGAACACTGAAGCTTTCTTT
CASNLRGRMNTEAFF
>-|TRBV7-7|TRBJ2-3|-
TGTGCCAGCAGCTCCGGAGGCGCTGTGGATACGCAGTATTTT
CASSSGGAVDTQYF
>TRBD1|TRBV29-1|TRBJ2-7|-
TGCAGCGTGGTCGATAGGGGGCTCTACGAGCAGTACTTC
CSVVDRGLYEQYF
>-|TRBV29-1|TRBJ2-3|-
TGCAGCGCAGAGTTTGCACAAGATACGCAGTATTTT
CSAEFAQDTQYF
>-|TRBV12-1|TRBJ1-1|-
TGTGCCAGCAGCCCCCAGGGGGGGGACACTGAAGCTTTCTTT
CASSPQGGDTEAFF
>-|TRBV5-6|TRBJ1-4|-
TGTGCCAGCAGCTTGGGGGTCGGAACTAATGAAAAACTGTTTTTT
CASSLGVGTNEKLFF
>-|TRBV7-2|TRBJ1-3|-
TGTGCCAGCAGCTTAGAAACAGGTTTTGCAAACACCATATATTTT
CASSLETGFANTIYF
>TRBD2|TRBV5-1|TRBJ2-7|-
TGCGCCAGCAGCTTGGTTAGCGGGAGAGGGGCCTACGAGCAGTACTTC
CASSLVSGRGAYEQYF
>-|TRBV5-5|TRBJ2-7|few
TGTGCCAGCAGCTTCGGGCGGAACTACGAGCAGTACTTC
CASSFGRNYEQYF
>-|TRBV6-1|TRBJ1-2|-
TGTGCCAGCAGTGAAGGCCACAGGGAATATGGCTACACCTTC
CASSEGHREYGYTF